Following are 32 T cell receptor beta chains from one sample sequenced in a study of cytomegalovirus exposure and HLA in healthy donors. Primers included in the PCR were 60 Vbeta and 13 Jbeta primers. TCRdb's table, derived via immunoSEQ multiplex PCR, lists solely in-frame clones and lacks some. The top ten clones hold approximately 1.5% of a sample with around 160,000 clones, roughly 88% of them seen once. The sequencing input was PBMCs. Every receptor here comes from a woman between 18 and 30 years old in good health and CMV-seronegative.

This clone was detected once. V usage is TRBV19 and J usage is TRBJ1-3, with a weak D call TRBD1 (5 bases). There are 16 residues in the CDR3. Trimming cost V 7 bases and J 7 bases, with 23 bases left between them. CDR1 and CDR2 from the germline V gene are LNHDA and SQIVND (reference sequence). The CDR3 region is CASTLGGKSIWNTIYF. CDR3 DNA sequence: TGTGCCAGTACCCTTGGGGGGAAATCTATTTGGAACACCATATATTTT.

The chain joins TRBV2 to TRBJ2-3; D perhaps matches TRBD1 (6 bases). This CDR3 is 16 amino acids long. In germline, CDR1 is SNHLY, CDR2 FYNNEI. V dropped 3 bases and J dropped 1 base, with 14 bases sitting between them. CDR3 coding DNA: TGTGCCAGCAGTGACCGCCCGGGACAACGCACAGATACGCAGTATTTT. Protein: CASSDRPGQRTDTQYF.

The chain uses TRBV5-5 and TRBJ2-7, with D tentatively TRBD1 (7 bases). Germline V gene sequence: CDR1 SGHKS, CDR2 YYEKEE (reference sequence). Trimming removed 4 bases at V and 1 base at J, with 12 bases between. CDR3 length: 14 amino acids. The CDR3 reads CASSGRDSSYEQYF. CDR3 bases: TGTGCCAGCAGCGGGCGGGACAGTTCCTACGAGCAGTACTTC.

The chain has TRBV5-1 and TRBJ2-3; tentative D call: TRBD2 (6 bases). CDR3 size: 16 residues. Deletions cut 4 bases from V and 2 bases from J, with 17 bases between. Per the germline V gene, CDR1 is SGHRS and CDR2 is YFSETQ. The CDR3 region has the DNA TGCGCCAGCAGCACCTCTCTCCGGGGGTTCACAGATACGCAGTATTTT. It yields the protein CASSTSLRGFTDTQYF.

The chain couples TRBV29-1 to TRBJ2-5; D call uncertain. V lost 6 bases to trimming and J lost 1 base, with 9 bases between them. Germline-derived CDR1 and CDR2 are SQVTM and ANQGSEA. The CDR3 totals 12 residues. CDR3 bases: TGCAGCGTACAATACCCCCAAGAGACCCAGTACTTC. Translating gives CSVQYPQETQYF.

Concerning this clone itself: This sample also contains other DNA sequences that code for the same CDR3. The chain couples TRBV6-6 to TRBJ1-2; 9 bases line up with TRBD1. V was clipped by 3 bases and J by 8 bases; unmatched bases: 10. Germline loops: CDR1 MNHNY, CDR2 SVGAGI (reference sequence). This CDR3 comprises 15 residues. CDR3 protein: CASSYTETGGIGYTF. CDR3 nucleotides: TGTGCCAGCAGTTATACAGAAACAGGGGGCATAGGCTACACCTTC.

The J gene is TRBJ1-1, the V gene TRBV2, with D maybe TRBD1 (5 bases). The CDR3 totals 17 residues. The germline V and J ends were trimmed by 1 base and 6 bases, with 21 bases remaining between them. Germline V gives CDR1 SNHLY, CDR2 FYNNEI. CDR3: CASSEVMDIGPDAEAFF. The CDR3 DNA is TGTGCCAGCAGTGAAGTAATGGACATAGGGCCAGACGCTGAAGCTTTCTTT.

V is TRBV7-2 and J is TRBJ2-7; D perhaps matches TRBD2 (5 bases). V shed 1 base and J shed 6 bases, with 13 bases lying between them. In germline, CDR1 is SGHTA, CDR2 FQGNSA. The CDR3 covers 14 residues. The CDR3 nucleotides read TGTGCCAGCAGCTTAGTCCCGGAGGTCAGCGAGCAGTACTTC. Translating gives CASSLVPEVSEQYF.

The chain recombines TRBV15 with TRBJ1-3, with unresolved D. The CDR3 has 19 amino acids. The V gene lost 1 base and the J gene lost 0 bases, with 19 bases spanning the gap. The V gene's germline CDR1 is LNHNV and CDR2 YYDKDF (reference sequence). CDR3 loop: CATSRGSRYSPSSGNTIYF. The CDR3 DNA sequence: TGTGCCACCAGCAGAGGAAGCAGGTACAGCCCCTCCTCTGGAAACACCATATATTTT.

Only one count was recorded for this clone. The CDR3 loop reads CASSPEVSSYNEQFF. The CDR3, as DNA: TGCGCCAGCAGCCCGGAGGTGAGCTCCTACAATGAGCAGTTCTTC. The V call is TRBV5-1, the J call TRBJ2-1, with D possibly TRBD2 on 5 matching bases. Germline V gene data show CDR1 as SGHRS and CDR2 as YFSETQ. V gave up 4 bases and J gave up 0 bases, with 11 bases separating them. The CDR3 runs 15 residues.

In this sample, this clone turned up a few times. The chain carries TRBV5-1 and TRBJ1-1, with a possible D match to TRBD1 (6 bases). This CDR3 has 13 residues. Looked up from germline, CDR1 is SGHRS and CDR2 is YFSETQ. Trimming removed 4 bases from V and 5 bases from J, with 12 bases in between. DNA for the CDR3: TGCGCCAGCAGCCAACAGGGTTGGACTGAAGCTTTCTTT. It encodes CASSQQGWTEAFF.

The chain couples TRBV7-9 to TRBJ2-2; possible D gene TRBD2, 5 bases. Trimming left V 3 bases short and J 5 bases short, with 10 bases between. Germline V lookup: CDR1 SEHNR, CDR2 FQNEAQ (reference sequence). The CDR3 is made up of 14 amino acids. The CDR3 region is CASSFSSGTGELFF. CDR3 bases: TGTGCCAGCAGCTTTTCATCGGGAACCGGGGAGCTGTTTTTT.

The chain joins TRBV13 to TRBJ2-3; D might be TRBD2 (5 bases). The CDR3 extends over 15 amino acids. V gave up 0 bases and J gave up 3 bases, with 10 bases separating them. Germline CDR1 PRHDT, CDR2 FYEKMQ (reference sequence). The CDR3 protein is CASSLGGLGTDTQYF. In DNA, the CDR3 is TGTGCCAGCAGCTTAGGAGGACTGGGGACAGATACGCAGTATTTT.

This rearrangement joins TRBV7-8 to TRBJ2-6; tentatively, D is TRBD1 (6 bases). This CDR3 contains 19 residues. Trimming took 1 base from V and 0 from J, leaving 16 bases between them. Germline V gene sequence: CDR1 SGHVS, CDR2 FQNEAQ. The CDR3 reads CASSLDPAGELSGANVLTF. The CDR3 DNA follows: TGTGCCAGCAGCTTAGATCCCGCAGGGGAACTCTCTGGGGCCAACGTCCTGACTTTC. Full variable domain (outside the CDR3, taken from reference TRBV7-8 and TRBJ2-6): GAGVSQSPRYKVAKRGQDVALRCDPISGHVSLFWYQQALGQGPEFLTYFQNEAQLDKSGLPSDRFFAERPEGSVSTLKIQRTQQEDSAVYLCASSLDPAGELSGANVLTFGAGSRLTVL.

This chain joins TRBV5-1 and TRBJ1-3; D remains ambiguous. The CDR3 totals 13 residues. Germline values: CDR1 SGHRS, CDR2 YFSETQ. With 8 bases removed from V and 1 base from J, the gap between germline ends came to 10 bases. The CDR3 loop reads CASQKQSGNTIYF. CDR3 DNA sequence: TGCGCCAGTCAGAAACAGTCTGGAAACACCATATATTTT.

This sequence joins TRBV2 and TRBJ2-3; 8 bases agree with TRBD1. CDR3 length: 15 residues. The germline V gene encodes CDR1 SNHLY and CDR2 FYNNEI. Trimming at V came to 6 bases and at J to 2 bases, leaving 7 bases not matched to a gene. The chain's CDR3 is CASRRDRSSTDTQYF. In DNA form, the CDR3 reads TGTGCCAGCAGAAGGGACAGGTCGTCCACAGATACGCAGTATTTT.

This chain uses TRBV7-6 with TRBJ1-1; D is perhaps TRBD1 (5 bases). V dropped 5 bases and J dropped 4 bases, with 17 bases sitting between them. Per the germline V gene, CDR1 is SGHVS and CDR2 is FNYEAQ. This CDR3 is 15 amino acids long. The CDR3, as DNA: TGTGCCAGCAGCCCCATGTCCGGGGGATCCACTGAAGCTTTCTTT. It yields the protein CASSPMSGGSTEAFF. Drawing the rest from reference TRBV7-6 and TRBJ1-1, the complete variable domain is GAGVSQSPRYKVTKRGQDVALRCDPISGHVSLYWYRQALGQGPEFLTYFNYEAQQDKSGLPNDRFSAERPEGSISTLTIQRTEQRDSAMYRCASSPMSGGSTEAFFGQGTRLTVV.

This chain connects TRBV28 to TRBJ1-6, with 9 nucleotides matching TRBD1. After removal of 7 bases from V and 7 bases from J, the junction contained 11 bases not matched to a gene. CDR3 length equals 16 residues. The germline CDR1 and CDR2 sequences are MDHEN and SYDVKM. CDR3 protein: CASKKITGGQNSPLHF. The CDR3, as DNA: TGTGCCAGCAAAAAAATTACAGGGGGCCAGAATTCACCCCTCCACTTT.

J is TRBJ1-3 and V is TRBV30, with D perhaps TRBD1 (5 bases). The CDR3 contains 14 residues. CDR1 and CDR2 (germline): GTSNPN, SVGIG (reference sequence). Here the CDR3 reads CALARDRGGNTIYF. The CDR3 nucleotides read TGTGCTCTGGCCAGGGATCGAGGTGGAAACACCATATATTTT. The whole variable domain, filled in from reference TRBV30 and TRBJ1-3, reads SQTIHQWPATLVQPVGSPLSLECTVEGTSNPNLYWYRQAAGRGLQLLFYSVGIGQISSEVPQNLSASRPQDRQFILSSKKLLLSDSGFYLCALARDRGGNTIYFGEGSWLTVV.

The chain uses TRBV7-9 and TRBJ2-3, with TRBD1 matching over 8 bases. The ends lost 7 bases at V and 6 bases at J; junction bases unmatched: 15. The CDR3 runs 16 residues. Germline values: CDR1 SEHNR, CDR2 FQNEAQ (reference sequence). The CDR3 DNA reads as TGTGCCAGCACCCCCTTCGGCAGGGGGCTAGGGGATACGCAGTATTTT. Residues: CASTPFGRGLGDTQYF. Full variable domain (rest looked up from reference TRBV7-9 and TRBJ2-3): DTGVSQNPRHKITKRGQNVTFRCDPISEHNRLYWYRQTLGQGPEFLTYFQNEAQLEKSRLLSDRFSAERPKGSFSTLEIQRTEQGDSAMYLCASTPFGRGLGDTQYFGPGTRLTVL.

The rearrangement joins TRBV5-1 to TRBJ1-2; 9 positions match TRBD1. V dropped 5 bases and J dropped 1; count of bases not matched to a gene: 3. Germline V lookup: CDR1 SGHRS, CDR2 YFSETQ. The CDR3 has 14 amino acids. CDR3 DNA sequence: TGCGCCAGCAGTACAGGGGGCGGTAACTATGGCTACACCTTC. It encodes CASSTGGGNYGYTF.

A single count supports this clone. The V call is TRBV7-2, the J call TRBJ2-7; TRBD1 matches at 8 bases. Unmatched junction bases numbered 6, after V lost 5 bases and J lost 3 bases. CDR1 and CDR2 (germline): SGHTA, FQGNSA. The CDR3 is made up of 14 amino acids. The CDR3 bases are TGTGCCAGCAGCCCGAGAACAGGGGGCTACGAGCAGTACTTC. It specifies CASSPRTGGYEQYF.

This clone was recorded only once. The chain recombines TRBV6-5 with TRBJ1-1, with 8 bases matching TRBD1. This CDR3 has 15 residues. In germline, CDR1 is MNHEY, CDR2 SVGAGI. Trimming cost V 0 bases and J 6 bases; bases outside gene matches: 6. CDR3 sequence reads: CASSYSRQGRSEAFF. The CDR3 coding sequence is TGTGCCAGCAGTTACTCGAGACAGGGGAGGTCTGAAGCTTTCTTT.

The genes are TRBV5-6 and TRBJ2-2; 9 nucleotides line up with TRBD1. CDR3 length: 13 amino acids. Trimming removed 2 bases from V and 10 bases from J; junction bases left unmatched: 3. Germline V gene data show CDR1 as SGHDT and CDR2 as YYEEEE. CDR3 residues: CASSLQGAKELFF. The CDR3 DNA follows: TGTGCCAGCAGCTTACAGGGGGCTAAGGAGCTGTTTTTT.

The chain recombines TRBV30 with TRBJ1-1; D is ambiguous. Germline CDR1 GTSNPN, CDR2 SVGIG (reference sequence). Deletions cut 4 bases from V and 0 bases from J, with 6 bases between. The CDR3 runs 12 residues. This CDR3 is CAWTVMNTEAFF. The CDR3 bases are TGTGCCTGGACGGTAATGAACACTGAAGCTTTCTTT.

As to this clone: A junction boundary mismatches the germline segment, possibly from a read error. The sample contains more than one DNA sequence encoding this CDR3. This rearrangement joins TRBV28 to TRBJ2-6, with D possibly being TRBD1 (5 bases). The CDR3 has 14 amino acids. The germline V gene encodes CDR1 MDHEN and CDR2 SYDVKM. CDR3 nucleotides: TGTGCCAGCAGTTCTTTCTCTGGGGCCAACGGCCTGACTTTC. Protein: CASSSFSGANGLTF. The variable domain in full, with the rest retrieved from reference TRBV28 and TRBJ2-6, is DVKVTQSSRYLVKRTGEKVFLECVQDMDHENMFWYRQDPGLGLRLIYFSYDVKMKEKGDIPEGYSVSREKKERFSLILESASTNQTSMYLCASSSFSGANGLTFGAGSRLTVL.

The genes are TRBV11-2 and TRBJ2-1, with 7 nucleotides matching TRBD1. V lost 4 bases, J lost 2 bases, and 8 bases stayed unmatched. Germline CDR1 reads SGHAT; CDR2 reads FQNNGV. This CDR3 has 16 residues. The CDR3 spells CASSSLQGRPYNEQFF. As DNA, the CDR3 is TGTGCCAGCAGCTCACTACAGGGGAGACCCTACAATGAGCAGTTCTTC.

The chain has TRBV6-1 and TRBJ1-1; a weak D match, TRBD1 (5 bases). The CDR3 totals 15 residues. V lost 0 bases and J lost 5, with 13 bases in between. CDR1 and CDR2 (germline): MNHNS, SASEGT. The CDR3 sequence is CASSEAWAGRTEAFF. Written as DNA, the CDR3 is TGTGCCAGCAGTGAAGCGTGGGCGGGGCGAACTGAAGCTTTCTTT.

The CDR3 sequence is CAWSVANRQNYNEQFF. CDR3 nucleotide sequence: TGTGCCTGGAGTGTAGCGAACAGGCAAAACTACAATGAGCAGTTCTTC. V is TRBV30 and J is TRBJ2-1; weak D call: TRBD1 (5 bases). CDR1 GTSNPN and CDR2 SVGIG come from the germline V gene (reference sequence). Between the trimmed V and J ends, which lost 0 bases and 3 bases, there was a span of 15 bases. This CDR3 comprises 16 residues.

The chain couples TRBV7-9 to TRBJ2-2; 10 bases match TRBD1. The CDR3 length is 16 residues. Germline V lookup: CDR1 SEHNR, CDR2 FQNEAQ (reference sequence). J lost 9 bases, V lost 5 bases, and 12 bases had no gene match. The CDR3 DNA is TGTGCCAGCAGCCAAACCGGGACAGGGGCCCTCTGGGAGCTGTTTTTT. This translates into CASSQTGTGALWELFF.

This chain joins TRBV11-2 and TRBJ1-2; 11 positions agree with TRBD1. Unmatched junction bases numbered 9, after V lost 5 bases and J lost 1 base. Germline lookup yields CDR1 SGHAT and CDR2 FQNNGV. The CDR3 spans 17 residues. DNA for the CDR3: TGTGCCAGCAGCCAGCGGCGGACAGGGGGCTATAACTATGGCTACACCTTC. Protein sequence: CASSQRRTGGYNYGYTF.

The genes are TRBV4-1 and TRBJ2-5; TRBD1 aligns across 9 bases. The CDR3 loop spans 16 amino acids. The V and J ends lost 5 bases and 1 base, in that order; junction bases with no gene match: 8. CDR1 and CDR2 (germline): MGHRA, YSYEKL. In nucleotides, the CDR3 is TGCGCCAGCAGCTACTACGACAGGGGGGCCCAAGAGACCCAGTACTTC. Its translation: CASSYYDRGAQETQYF.